This T cell receptor beta chain was recovered during a study of blood T cell repertoires in COVID-19. TCRdb's copy holds only in-frame clones and misses some; the assay was immunoSEQ multiplex PCR. The table records under 90,000 clones, approximately 90% of them present only once. The V gene lost 1 base and the J gene lost 0 bases, with 3 bases spanning the gap. This CDR3 region has 13 residues. Germline-derived CDR1 and CDR2 are LGHNT and FRNRAP. The chain employs TRBV12-5 and TRBJ1-1; D call uncertain. The clonotype was recovered from a man aged 60 to 69 with acute or convalescent COVID-19. Sequencing was done on a sample of peripheral blood. CDR3: CASGLGVNTEAFF. CDR3 DNA sequence: TGTGCTAGTGGTTTGGGAGTGAACACTGAAGCTTTCTTT.